This entry features one TCR beta chain sequence. These data come from a study of blood T cell repertoires in COVID-19. Study as a whole: Researchers got acute and convalescent COVID-19 samples from the United States, Italy and Spain. T cells, B-cell-depleted T cells, or PBMCs provided the cDNA or gDNA that served as material.

This table comes from immunoSEQ multiplex PCR, and its TCRdb copy is limited to in-frame clones, with some not included. The data contain 200,000 to 250,000 clones, around nine tenths of them singletons. The CDR3 has 13 residues. Germline lookup yields CDR1 WSHSY and CDR2 SAAADI. V lost 4 bases, J lost 8 bases, and 14 bases lay in between. The sample taken for sequencing was peripheral blood. The receptor was isolated from a man aged 18 to 29 with active or convalescent COVID-19. The J gene is TRBJ1-2, the V gene TRBV10-2, with D possibly TRBD1 on 5 matching bases. DNA for the CDR3: TGCGCCAGCAGTGTCCAGGGTGTGAGGGGCTACACCTTC. Amino acids: CASSVQGVRGYTF.